The source of this T cell receptor beta chain is a study of molecular identifiers for immune sequencing clone quantification. One entry per CDR3 protein, called by TCRdb with MiXCR from the PCR reads. The table shows over 300,000 distinct CDR3 sequences, with 24% occurring only once. The germline V gene has CDR1 SGHAT and CDR2 FQNNGV. Trimming stripped 5 bases from V and 4 bases from J, with 12 bases between. This CDR3 has 13 amino acids. The V gene is TRBV11-2, the J gene TRBJ2-7; D uncertain. The receptor comes from a human donor in good health. Some libraries in this study had Jurkat cell RNA spiked in. The sample was naive CD8+ T cells from blood, with Jurkat cell RNA spiked in. The subset here: FACS-sorted CD8+CD4-CCR7+CD45RA+ naive T cells. The CDR3 reads CASSQKIGYEQYF. In DNA, the CDR3 is TGTGCCAGCAGCCAAAAGATAGGTTACGAGCAGTACTTC.